A selection of T cell receptor beta chains follows, all from one sample in a study of cytomegalovirus exposure and HLA in healthy donors. Sequenced by immunoSEQ multiplex PCR; TCRdb stores in-frame clones only, minus some. In the table there are 100,000 to 150,000 clones, 74% of which are singletons. The sample was PBMCs. The origin of the receptors is a woman between 50 and 59 years old in good health and CMV-seropositive. Each CDR3 is given with its conserved first and last residue. The D gene is left open where the match is weak. A clone size is listed for some rows: how often the clone was seen (once, few, many), or a class if it is expanded.

j_gene,len,abundance,v_gene,d_gene,CDR3aa,CDR3nt
TRBJ2-3,15,-,TRBV9,-,CASSQTASVRDTQYF,TGTGCCAGCAGTCAAACGGCTAGCGTTAGAGATACGCAGTATTTT
TRBJ2-3,14,-,TRBV5-1,TRBD2,CASSPSGGADTQYF,TGCGCCAGCAGCCCCAGCGGGGGGGCAGATACGCAGTATTTT
TRBJ1-5,15,-,TRBV4-1,TRBD1,CASSQEPGGDQPQHF,TGCGCCAGCAGCCAAGAACCAGGGGGAGATCAGCCCCAGCATTTT
TRBJ1-6,14,-,TRBV6-5,-,CASSSGTVGSPLHF,TGTGCCAGCAGTTCCGGGACTGTCGGTTCACCCCTCCACTTT
TRBJ2-6,18,-,TRBV5-1,-,CASNPGDFLYSGANVLTF,TGCGCCAGCAACCCCGGCGACTTTTTATATTCGGGGGCCAACGTCCTGACTTTC
TRBJ2-7,12,once,TRBV7-8,-,CASSFGQYEQYF,TGTGCCAGCAGCTTTGGACAGTACGAGCAGTACTTC
TRBJ2-5,13,-,TRBV2,TRBD2,CASHLAGVETQYF,TGTGCCAGCCATCTAGCGGGGGTTGAGACCCAGTACTTC
TRBJ1-2,15,once,TRBV29-1,-,CSVVVDNWLNYGYTF,TGCAGCGTTGTCGTCGACAACTGGCTTAACTATGGCTACACCTTC
TRBJ1-5,14,-,TRBV10-3,-,CAIRPTGDNQPQHF,TGTGCCATCAGACCCACAGGAGACAATCAGCCCCAGCATTTT
TRBJ1-3,16,few,TRBV7-3,TRBD1,CASSETGANSGNTIYF,TGTGCCAGCAGCGAGACAGGGGCGAACTCTGGAAACACCATATATTTT
TRBJ1-4,14,few,TRBV2,TRBD1,CASSKDRVAEKLFF,TGTGCCAGCAGTAAGGACAGGGTGGCTGAAAAACTGTTTTTT
TRBJ1-1,14,-,TRBV5-6,-,CASSSGVSHTEAFF,TGTGCCAGCAGCTCCGGAGTCTCGCACACTGAAGCTTTCTTT
TRBJ2-3,16,-,TRBV19,-,CASNHSPGQGADTQYF,TGTGCCAGTAACCACTCACCGGGCCAAGGGGCAGATACGCAGTATTTT
TRBJ2-1,15,-,TRBV7-3,-,CASSLALASYNEQFF,TGTGCCAGCAGCTTAGCACTCGCCTCCTACAATGAGCAGTTCTTC
TRBJ2-3,17,-,TRBV28,-,CASSLPLRDWTTDTQYF,TGTGCCAGCAGTTTACCCCTCCGGGACTGGACCACAGATACGCAGTATTTT
TRBJ2-7,14,-,TRBV7-9,TRBD2,CASSPSGGNYEQYF,TGTGCCAGCAGCCCAAGCGGGGGGAACTACGAGCAGTACTTC
TRBJ2-2,12,-,TRBV28,-,CASTTGTWELFF,TGTGCCAGCACAACAGGGACCTGGGAGCTGTTTTTT
TRBJ1-1,14,-,TRBV7-9,-,CASSLIGSWTEAFF,TGTGCCAGCAGCTTAATCGGGTCCTGGACTGAAGCTTTCTTT
TRBJ2-3,16,-,TRBV4-3,TRBD2,CASSQAASGGQDTQYF,TGCGCCAGCAGCCAAGCGGCTAGCGGGGGGCAAGATACGCAGTATTTT
TRBJ1-6,12,-,TRBV6-1,-,CASSEYSSPLHF,TGTGCCAGCAGTGAATATAGTTCACCCCTCCACTTT
TRBJ1-1,16,-,TRBV4-1,TRBD1,CASSQDTSRGTAEAFF,TGCGCCAGCAGCCAAGATACGTCAAGAGGGACAGCCGAAGCTTTCTTT
TRBJ1-1,13,-,TRBV11-3,-,CASSTGLNTEAFF,TGTGCCAGCAGCACAGGCTTGAACACTGAAGCTTTCTTT
TRBJ2-2,14,-,TRBV2,-,CASIRSANTGELFF,TGTGCCAGCATAAGGAGCGCGAACACCGGGGAGCTGTTTTTT
TRBJ1-6,14,-,TRBV9,-,CASSAASRDSLLHF,TGTGCCAGCAGCGCTGCCTCCCGGGACTCCCTCCTCCACTTT
TRBJ2-3,18,-,TRBV5-8,TRBD2,CASSRQMTSGGSTDTQYF,TGTGCCAGCAGCCGCCAAATGACTAGCGGGGGGAGCACAGATACGCAGTATTTT
TRBJ1-2,14,-,TRBV27,-,CASLDSAPYYGYTF,TGTGCCAGCTTGGACAGTGCCCCTTACTATGGCTACACCTTC
TRBJ2-7,15,-,TRBV7-2,-,CASSFPGVSAGEQYF,TGTGCCAGCAGCTTCCCGGGGGTTAGTGCTGGCGAGCAGTACTTC
TRBJ2-1,15,-,TRBV18,-,CASSLSAGSYNEQFF,TGTGCCAGCTCACTTTCGGCGGGCTCCTACAATGAGCAGTTCTTC
TRBJ1-5,13,-,TRBV19,-,CASSIIALQPQHF,TGTGCCAGTAGTATAATAGCGCTTCAGCCCCAGCATTTT
TRBJ2-5,15,-,TRBV27,TRBD2,CASRTAGGHQETQYF,TGTGCCAGCAGGACAGCGGGGGGGCATCAAGAGACCCAGTACTTC
TRBJ1-2,13,-,TRBV19,-,CASSIRNRAGYTF,TGTGCCAGTAGTATACGGAACAGGGCTGGCTACACCTTC
TRBJ2-7,16,-,TRBV9,TRBD2,CASSVASGGATYEQYF,TGTGCCAGCAGCGTCGCCTCGGGGGGGGCCACCTACGAGCAGTACTTC
TRBJ2-7,17,-,TRBV27,TRBD1,CASSLYVGTGARNEQYF,TGTGCCAGCAGTTTATATGTAGGGACAGGGGCTCGGAACGAGCAGTACTTC
TRBJ2-5,16,few,TRBV11-2,TRBD2,CASSSMGLAGQETQYF,TGTGCCAGCAGCTCTATGGGACTAGCGGGCCAAGAGACCCAGTACTTC
TRBJ1-2,10,-,TRBV30,-,CAWSVTVTTF,TGTGCCTGGAGTGTGACAGTTACCACCTTC
TRBJ1-6,15,-,TRBV11-2,-,CASSPNPGDNSPLHF,TGTGCCAGCAGCCCAAATCCGGGAGACAATTCACCCCTCCACTTT
TRBJ1-5,14,-,TRBV5-8,-,CASSLKTGHQPQHF,TGTGCCAGCAGCTTGAAGACAGGACATCAGCCCCAGCATTTT
TRBJ2-7,15,-,TRBV14,-,CASSQARGRSYEQYF,TGTGCCAGCAGCCAAGCGCGGGGTCGTTCCTACGAGCAGTACTTC
TRBJ1-3,16,few,TRBV5-4,TRBD1,CASSTGQGYSGNTIYF,TGTGCCAGCAGCACCGGACAGGGCTACTCTGGAAACACCATATATTTT
TRBJ1-3,17,-,TRBV2,-,CASSPFSSGGTGNTIYF,TGTGCCAGCAGTCCCTTTTCATCGGGGGGAACTGGAAACACCATATATTTT
TRBJ1-1,13,-,TRBV29-1,TRBD1,CSVETGMNTEAFF,TGCAGCGTGGAGACAGGGATGAACACTGAAGCTTTCTTT
TRBJ2-3,16,-,TRBV7-2,TRBD2,CASSLARSGGRDTQYF,TGTGCCAGCAGCTTAGCGAGGAGCGGGGGGAGAGATACGCAGTATTTT
TRBJ1-1,14,-,TRBV5-1,TRBD1,CASSFARQGFEAFF,TGCGCCAGCAGCTTCGCCCGACAGGGGTTTGAAGCTTTCTTT
TRBJ2-2,14,once,TRBV7-2,-,CASSLFRGTGELFF,TGTGCCAGCAGCTTATTCAGGGGCACCGGGGAGCTGTTTTTT
TRBJ2-5,15,-,TRBV7-8,TRBD2,CASSLETSGGETQYF,TGTGCCAGCAGCTTGGAGACTAGCGGGGGAGAGACCCAGTACTTC
TRBJ1-5,14,once,TRBV2,TRBD1,CASSRDSSNQPQHF,TGTGCCAGCAGCAGGGACAGTAGCAATCAGCCCCAGCATTTT
TRBJ2-5,16,-,TRBV7-8,-,CASSLRNPATGETQYF,TGTGCCAGCAGCTTAAGGAATCCGGCAACAGGAGAGACCCAGTACTTC
TRBJ2-7,12,few,TRBV2,-,CATTGYPYEQYF,TGTGCCACCACAGGGTACCCCTACGAGCAGTACTTC
TRBJ2-1,19,few,TRBV7-2,TRBD2,CASSLGGGLAGGLVNEQFF,TGTGCCAGCAGCTTGGGTGGGGGACTAGCGGGGGGGCTGGTCAATGAGCAGTTCTTC
TRBJ1-5,14,-,TRBV5-5,-,CASSLEQEYQPQHF,TGTGCCAGCAGCTTGGAACAGGAGTATCAGCCCCAGCATTTT
TRBJ1-2,15,once,TRBV13,-,CASSLGGGGARGYTF,TGTGCCAGCAGCTTGGGGGGCGGGGGGGCGCGTGGCTACACCTTC
TRBJ1-5,15,-,TRBV6-1,-,CASSPNRYSNQPQHF,TGTGCCAGCTCGCCCAACAGATATAGCAATCAGCCCCAGCATTTT
TRBJ2-7,13,-,TRBV6-6,-,CASSIQGQHEQYF,TGTGCCAGCAGCATACAGGGTCAGCACGAGCAGTACTTC
TRBJ1-2,14,few,TRBV5-4,TRBD1,CASSPRGRVYGYTF,TGTGCCAGCAGCCCCAGGGGGCGCGTCTATGGCTACACCTTC
TRBJ2-7,13,-,TRBV4-1,-,CASSQVGHSGQYF,TGCGCCAGCAGCCAAGTGGGACACAGCGGGCAGTACTTC
TRBJ1-6,14,once,TRBV2,-,CASSGRDYNSPLHF,TGTGCCAGCAGCGGACGGGACTATAATTCACCCCTCCACTTT
TRBJ2-1,15,-,TRBV7-9,TRBD2,CASSLSGGTYNEQFF,TGTGCCAGCAGCTTATCCGGGGGGACCTACAATGAGCAGTTCTTC
TRBJ2-5,13,-,TRBV6-1,-,CASSREVMETQYF,TGTGCCAGCAGTAGGGAGGTTATGGAGACCCAGTACTTC
TRBJ1-6,14,-,TRBV25-1,-,CASSDQRFNSPLHF,TGTGCCAGCAGTGACCAGCGATTTAATTCACCCCTCCACTTT
TRBJ2-2,15,-,TRBV5-1,TRBD2,CASSRLAGDTGELFF,TGCGCCAGCAGTCGCCTAGCGGGGGACACCGGGGAGCTGTTTTTT